Listed below are T cell receptor beta chains from one sample, sequenced in a study of T cells after yellow fever vaccination. TCRdb processed the 5' RACE reads anew with MiXCR; each CDR3 protein has one entry. In the table there are approximately 510,000 distinct CDR3 sequences, roughly 22% of which are singletons. The sample consisted of PBMCs, taken roughly 20 days after the first yellow fever vaccination. These receptors all stem from a man aged 18 to 35 who received the YFV17D yellow fever vaccine. Both conserved end residues are part of each CDR3. Fields, in order: clone size, J gene, V gene, D gene, CDR3 DNA, CDR3 protein. D genes are given only for firm matches. Clone size appears in some rows only: once, few, many, or a class for an expanded clone.

>-|TRBJ2-3|TRBV3-1|-
TGTGCCTGCTGCCCCGCCAAGCGGATTGCAGATACGCAGTATTTT
CACCPAKRIADTQYF
>few|TRBJ1-6|TRBV6-1|-
TGTGCCAGCAGCATTACAGGGACCCTTAATTCACCCCTCCACTTT
CASSITGTLNSPLHF
>-|TRBJ2-1|TRBV3-1|-
TGCGCCAGCAGCCAAGCCTACAATGAGCAGTTCTTC
CASSQAYNEQFF
>few|TRBJ2-1|TRBV4-2|TRBD2
TGTGCCAGCAGCCAAATTAGGACTAGCGGGGGCCAAGACAATGAGCAGTTCTTC
CASSQIRTSGGQDNEQFF
>-|TRBJ2-3|TRBV29-1|TRBD2
TGCAGCGTTGAGCCCAGCGGGGGGTTAGATACGCAGTATTTT
CSVEPSGGLDTQYF
>-|TRBJ2-2|TRBV5-4|TRBD2
TGTGCCAGCAGCTCCGGACTAGCGGGGGGGCCCAACACCGGGGAGCTGTTTTTT
CASSSGLAGGPNTGELFF
>few|TRBJ2-2|TRBV5-1|-
TGCGCCAGCAGCTTGGATCAACGCGCCGGGGAGCTGTTTTTT
CASSLDQRAGELFF
>-|TRBJ2-7|TRBV20-1|-
TGCAGTGCTCGGACCATCTACGAGCAGTACTTC
CSARTIYEQYF
>-|TRBJ2-6|TRBV19|TRBD1
TGTGCCAGTAGTATTGACAGGGGGTGGTCTGGGGCCAACGTCCTGACTTTC
CASSIDRGWSGANVLTF
>few|TRBJ1-3|TRBV25-1|-
TGTGCCAGCAGTGTCTACTCTGGAAACACCATATATTTT
CASSVYSGNTIYF
>-|TRBJ2-3|TRBV11-2|TRBD2
TGTGCCAGCAGCCCCCCCGGACTAGCGGGGGCCGGCACAGATACGCAGTATTTT
CASSPPGLAGAGTDTQYF
>-|TRBJ2-1|TRBV4-1|TRBD2
TGCGCCAGCAGCCAACGGACTAGCGGGGCGGACGGCGAGTTCTTC
CASSQRTSGADGEFF
>-|TRBJ2-2|TRBV10-3|TRBD2
TGTGCCATCAGCCCCGGCGGGGGTTTGGACACCGGGGAGCTGTTTTTT
CAISPGGGLDTGELFF
>few|TRBJ2-5|TRBV11-2|-
TGTGCCAGCAGCTTAGAAGGTTGGGTCGGAATAGTTGGGACCCAGTACTTC
CASSLEGWVGIVGTQYF
>many|TRBJ2-2|TRBV7-6|-
TGTGCCAGCAGCTTAAATATTGGGGACACGGCCGGGGAGCTGTTTTTT
CASSLNIGDTAGELFF
>once|TRBJ2-5|TRBV15|TRBD2
TGTGCCACCAGCAGAGATCGGGGGGGGCAAGAGACCCAGTACTTC
CATSRDRGGQETQYF
>-|TRBJ2-7|TRBV5-4|TRBD2
TGTGCCAGCAGCGTCCCTAGCGGGACCTCCTACGAGCAGTACTTC
CASSVPSGTSYEQYF
>-|TRBJ1-1|TRBV5-1|-
TGCGCCAGCAGCTTGGCCCGGTTGAACACTGAAGCTTTCTTT
CASSLARLNTEAFF
>-|TRBJ2-1|TRBV5-4|-
TGTGCCAGCCCGGGGGACTCCTCTTACAATGAGCAGTTCTTC
CASPGDSSYNEQFF
>-|TRBJ2-3|TRBV6-5|-
TGTGCCAGCAGTTCTACAGGGATCACAGATACGCAGTATTTT
CASSSTGITDTQYF
>few|TRBJ1-5|TRBV27|-
TGTGCCAGCAGTTTATCTGGGGGGCGTCAGCCCCAGCATTTT
CASSLSGGRQPQHF
>-|TRBJ2-3|TRBV20-1|TRBD2
TGCAGTGCTAGAGTGTCTAGCGGGACAAATACGCAGTATTTT
CSARVSSGTNTQYF
>-|TRBJ1-2|TRBV5-1|-
TGCGCCAACAGCTTAAGCCAGTCTAACTATGGCTACACCTTC
CANSLSQSNYGYTF
>-|TRBJ2-1|TRBV24-1|TRBD1
TGTGCCACCAGTGGTCCGACAGGGTTGGGGAATGAGCAGTTCTTC
CATSGPTGLGNEQFF
>few|TRBJ1-1|TRBV5-4|-
TGTGCCAGCGGCTCAGGACTAGGGGCTTTCTTT
CASGSGLGAFF
>few|TRBJ1-5|TRBV4-1|-
TGCGCCAGCAGCCAAGATTGGGCATCCAATCAGCCCCAGCATTTT
CASSQDWASNQPQHF
>few|TRBJ1-2|TRBV30|-
TGTGCCTGGAATGGGGGGAACTATGGCTACACCTTC
CAWNGGNYGYTF
>-|TRBJ2-5|TRBV11-2|-
TGTGCCAGCAGCTCTACCCCCCCGGGGACCCAGTACTTC
CASSSTPPGTQYF
>few|TRBJ1-1|TRBV6-5|-
TGTGCCAGCAGTTCACCGGGGGAAGTCACTGAAGCTTTCTTT
CASSSPGEVTEAFF
>-|TRBJ1-1|TRBV7-3|-
TGTGCCAGCAGCAAAGGGGATGGGAGCACTGAAGCTTTCTTT
CASSKGDGSTEAFF
>-|TRBJ1-4|TRBV5-1|-
TGCGCCAGCAGCGGGGGTGTGGGGGAGCTAAATGAAAAACTGTTTTTT
CASSGGVGELNEKLFF
>-|TRBJ2-2|TRBV4-3|TRBD2
TGCGCCAGCAGCCAATCTCTAGCGGGGGTCGCGAACACCGGGGAGCTGTTTTTT
CASSQSLAGVANTGELFF
>-|TRBJ2-2|TRBV14|-
TGTGCCAGCAGCCCTGGGGTCCAACTACTGAACACCGGGGAGCTGTTTTTT
CASSPGVQLLNTGELFF
>few|TRBJ2-7|TRBV12-3/TRBV12-4|-
TGTGCCAGCAGTTCGACGGGACCCTACGAGCAGTACTTC
CASSSTGPYEQYF
>few|TRBJ2-1|TRBV9|TRBD2
TGTGCCAGCAGCGTAGAGGATAGCGGGGGTATTAATGAGCAGTTCTTC
CASSVEDSGGINEQFF
>-|TRBJ2-3|TRBV7-9|-
TGTGCCAGCAGCCTCCCGCTCCGGGGGCCTTACACAGATACGCAGTATTTT
CASSLPLRGPYTDTQYF
>-|TRBJ1-2|TRBV9|TRBD1
TGTGCCAGCAGCCGCGGGACAGGCGCCTATGGCTACACCTTC
CASSRGTGAYGYTF